These 14 T cell receptor beta chains were all obtained from the same sample, sequenced in a study of a mutant IDH1 vaccine in newly diagnosed glioma. Profiled with immunoSEQ multiplex PCR; TCRdb holds only in-frame clones, not every one. The table lists 60,000 to 65,000 clones, 81% of them singletons, with 5% to 7% in the top ten. Time point indicated: week 35, safety follow-up. The vaccine gave 300 ug of a 20-mer mutant IDH1 peptide subcutaneously per dose. Which antigens these TCRs recognize remains unknown. The input for sequencing was PBMCs, taken from a glioma patient whose treatment included an IDH1 peptide vaccine. The receptors were sampled from a man aged 35 to 55 with glioma.

The rearrangement joins TRBV2 to TRBJ2-1; 9 bases fit TRBD2. With V trimmed by 9 bases and J by 2 bases, 5 bases remained unmatched. The CDR3 is 14 residues long. Per germline, CDR1 SNHLY and CDR2 FYNNEI. CDR3 sequence: CARTSGRAYNEQFF. CDR3 DNA sequence: TGTGCCAGGACTAGCGGCCGAGCCTACAATGAGCAGTTCTTC.

The J gene is TRBJ2-3, the V gene TRBV2; 8 bases align to TRBD1. J lost 2 bases, V lost 3 bases, and 4 bases had no gene match. Germline V gives CDR1 SNHLY, CDR2 FYNNEI. This CDR3 is built from 15 residues. The CDR3 loop is CASSDAGGPTDTQYF. The DNA for the CDR3 is TGTGCCAGCAGTGATGCAGGGGGCCCCACAGATACGCAGTATTTT.

The gene calls are TRBV5-4 and TRBJ2-5; weak D call: TRBD1 (6 bases). Trimming shortened V by 3 bases and J by 5 bases, and 17 bases separated the two germline ends. Germline V gives CDR1 SGHNT, CDR2 YYREEE (reference sequence). CDR3 length: 15 residues. The CDR3 loop reads CASSSGSGDRETQYF. The CDR3, as DNA: TGTGCCAGCAGCTCGGGCTCAGGGGATCGGGAGACCCAGTACTTC.

The chain combines TRBV9 with TRBJ2-7, with 15 positions matching TRBD2. Per germline, CDR1 SGDLS and CDR2 YYNGEE. CDR3 length equals 17 residues. V lost 4 bases, J lost 6 bases, and 11 bases stayed unmatched. This CDR3 is CASSTGLAGGRSGEQYF. The CDR3 DNA reads TGTGCCAGCAGCACAGGACTAGCGGGAGGGCGCAGTGGCGAGCAGTACTTC.

This clone appeared a few times. The chain combines TRBV6-5 with TRBJ1-2; TRBD1 might be the D (5 bases). This CDR3 region has 13 residues. V gave up 5 bases and J gave up 3 bases, with 10 bases separating them. Germline loops: CDR1 MNHEY, CDR2 SVGAGI. CDR3 in amino acids: CASSPGSDYGYTF. In DNA form, the CDR3 reads TGTGCCAGCAGTCCAGGGAGTGACTATGGCTACACCTTC.

This clone was observed a few times. The V and J genes are TRBV28 and TRBJ1-4, with D unclear. Germline V gene sequence: CDR1 MDHEN, CDR2 SYDVKM. The CDR3 consists of 12 residues. Trimming shortened V by 6 bases and J by 14 bases, and 16 bases separated the two germline ends. CDR3 bases: TGTGCCAGCAGACGGACCCCGGGAGTTCTGTTTTTT. It yields the protein CASRRTPGVLFF.

The chain has TRBV21-1 and TRBJ1-1. TRBV21-1 is annotated as a pseudogene. This CDR3 has 12 amino acids. The CDR3 protein is CASSRGPPEAFF. DNA of the CDR3: TGTGCCAGCAGCAGGGGTCCGCCTGAAGCTTTCTTT.

This clone was seen a few times. V gene TRBV19 combines with J gene TRBJ2-2; D not resolved. V was trimmed by 5 bases and J by 3 bases, leaving 1 base between them. The germline gives CDR1 LNHDA, CDR2 SQIVND (reference sequence). The CDR3 contains 11 residues. The CDR3 coding sequence is TGTGCCAGTAGTTACACCGGGGAGCTGTTTTTT. Translating it yields CASSYTGELFF. Looking up the rest from reference TRBV19 and TRBJ2-2 gives the full variable domain: DGGITQSPKYLFRKEGQNVTLSCEQNLNHDAMYWYRQDPGQGLRLIYYSQIVNDFQKGDIAEGYSVSREKKESFPLTVTSAQKNPTAFYLCASSYTGELFFGEGSRLTVL.

This sequence joins TRBV4-3 and TRBJ1-1; possibly TRBD1 for D (5 bases). The CDR3 totals 15 residues. Per germline, CDR1 LGHNA and CDR2 YSLEER. Trimming shortened V by 1 base and J by 1 base, and 10 bases separated the two germline ends. CDR3 DNA: TGCGCCAGCAGCCAAGTCCAGGGAGGGAACACTGAAGCTTTCTTT. Translation gives CASSQVQGGNTEAFF.

This chain uses TRBV19 with TRBJ2-6; 9 bases agree with TRBD1. The CDR3 loop spans 18 amino acids. V was pared by 6 bases and J by 0 bases, with 9 bases of the junction left unmatched. Germline V CDR1 and CDR2: LNHDA, SQIVND (reference sequence). DNA of the CDR3: TGTGCCAGTAGCCCGCTCTGGACAGGGGACTCTGGGGCCAACGTCCTGACTTTC. It is translated as CASSPLWTGDSGANVLTF. Supplemented by reference TRBV19 and TRBJ2-6, the full variable domain reads DGGITQSPKYLFRKEGQNVTLSCEQNLNHDAMYWYRQDPGQGLRLIYYSQIVNDFQKGDIAEGYSVSREKKESFPLTVTSAQKNPTAFYLCASSPLWTGDSGANVLTFGAGSRLTVL.

The rearrangement uses TRBV19 and TRBJ2-1; 7 bases map to TRBD1. Trimming at V came to 2 bases and at J to 3 bases, leaving 4 bases not matched to a gene. The CDR3 is made up of 15 amino acids. CDR1 and CDR2 from the germline V gene are LNHDA and SQIVND (reference sequence). CDR3 residues: CASSIQGVLYNEQFF. Written as DNA, the CDR3 is TGTGCCAGTAGTATACAGGGGGTTCTCTACAATGAGCAGTTCTTC.

The chain couples TRBV6-5 to TRBJ2-7; maybe TRBD2 (6 bases). CDR3 length: 13 amino acids. Germline loops: CDR1 MNHEY, CDR2 SVGAGI. Trimming left V 6 bases short and J 6 bases short, with 15 bases between. CDR3 amino acids: CASSNRERGEQYF. The CDR3 bases are TGTGCCAGCAGCAACCGGGAGAGAGGCGAGCAGTACTTC.

This clone was recorded once. The CDR3 bases are TGTGCCAGCAGTTTAGCAGGGGCTGGGGCCAACGTCCTGACTTTC. As protein: CASSLAGAGANVLTF. The V and J genes are TRBV27 and TRBJ2-6; TRBD1 is a possible D gene (6 bases). This CDR3 has 15 amino acids. Germline assignment: CDR1 MNHEY and CDR2 SMNVEV (reference sequence). V gave up 2 bases and J gave up 2 bases, with 7 bases separating them.

This chain joins TRBV6-4 and TRBJ1-1; maybe TRBD1 (5 bases). The ends were cut back, 2 bases at V and 5 bases at J, with 9 bases in the middle. CDR3 length: 13 amino acids. Germline CDR1 reads MRHNA; CDR2 reads SNTAGT. The CDR3 spells CASSDGTGTEAFF. CDR3 coding DNA: TGTGCCAGCAGTGACGGGACGGGGACTGAAGCTTTCTTT.